The sequence of this T cell receptor beta chain was determined in a study of Tregs in tolerant kidney transplant recipients. Study-level results: Donor-specific Treg expansion exceeded global Treg expansion in tolerant patients, suggesting antigen drive. Validation in larger populations is needed because few patients were studied.

Notes on this clone: Its antigen is currently unknown.

CDR3 length: 14 amino acids. Germline V gene data show CDR1 as SGHNT and CDR2 as YYREEE (reference sequence). Between the trimmed V and J ends, which lost 9 bases and 0 bases, there was a span of 15 bases. Mixed chimerism was transient after nonmyeloablative marrow transplants from related graft donors. CD4+CD25+CD127- Tregs, CD4+CD25- non-Tregs, CD4 and CD8 cells were sorted. Method: immunoSEQ multiplex PCR; TCRdb's copy keeps in-frame clones and lacks some. The sample shows more than 70,000 clones, 91% of them seen only once. The sequence was obtained from a human patient who received a combined kidney and bone marrow transplant. Some of the T cells might come from the graft donor. The source was CD4+ T cells from blood (PBMCs), collected 24 months after the transplant. This chain uses TRBV5-4 with TRBJ1-1; TRBD1 might be the D (6 bases). CDR3 in DNA: TGTGCCACCACAGACAGGACCTTGAACACTGAAGCTTTCTTT. Its protein is CATTDRTLNTEAFF.